These 24 T cell receptor beta chains share one sample of origin, sequenced in a study of blood T cell repertoires in COVID-19. This table comes from immunoSEQ multiplex PCR, and its TCRdb copy is limited to in-frame clones, with some not included. The sample has roughly 150,000 clones, approximately 87% seen once. The sequencing input was peripheral blood. Every receptor here comes from a woman in her 70s with acute or convalescent COVID-19.

This sequence joins TRBV10-2 and TRBJ2-7; TRBD1 aligns across 7 bases. CDR1 is WSHSY and CDR2 is SAAADI in the germline V gene. With V trimmed by 8 bases and J by 3 bases, 13 bases remained unmatched. The CDR3 sequence is 15 residues long. CDR3 protein: CASQRGTAENYEQYF. The CDR3 DNA follows: TGCGCCAGCCAAAGAGGGACAGCAGAAAACTACGAGCAGTACTTC.

The J gene is TRBJ2-1, the V gene TRBV19, with 8 positions matching TRBD2. Germline trimming cut 0 bases from V and 3 bases from J; bases unmatched to any gene: 7. The CDR3 has 17 residues. Germline loops: CDR1 LNHDA, CDR2 SQIVND (reference sequence). In DNA, the CDR3 is TGTGCCAGTAGTATAGATCTAACTAGCGGACACTACAATGAGCAGTTCTTC. Translation: CASSIDLTSGHYNEQFF.

The count of this clone is one. The chain uses TRBV5-1 and TRBJ1-2, with TRBD1 matching 7 bases. The V and J ends lost 5 bases and 8 bases, in that order; junction bases with no gene match: 9. The CDR3 covers 13 residues. Germline loops: CDR1 SGHRS, CDR2 YFSETQ. The CDR3 nucleotides are TGCGCCAGCAGTTTAGGGGGCAATAGCGGCTACACCTTC. It is translated as CASSLGGNSGYTF.

The chain uses TRBV5-6 and TRBJ1-2; 9 nucleotides match TRBD1. The junction had 8 bases not matched to a gene; V was cut back by 0 bases and J by 2 bases. The V gene's germline CDR1 is SGHDT and CDR2 YYEEEE. The CDR3 has 17 amino acids. The CDR3 reads CASSLVYPDRGNYGYTF. The CDR3 DNA is TGTGCCAGCAGCTTGGTCTACCCGGACAGGGGAAACTATGGCTACACCTTC.

The genes are TRBV9 and TRBJ2-3; D possibly corresponds to TRBD2 (5 bases). This CDR3 region has 16 residues. CDR1 and CDR2 from the germline V gene are SGDLS and YYNGEE. Trimming left V 3 bases short and J 0 bases short, with 14 bases between. The CDR3 sequence is CASSADPGSSTDTQYF. CDR3 DNA sequence: TGTGCCAGCAGCGCCGATCCGGGATCAAGCACAGATACGCAGTATTTT.

V usage is TRBV6-5 and J usage is TRBJ2-1; D perhaps matches TRBD1 (6 bases). The CDR3 consists of 16 residues. Germline V gives CDR1 MNHEY, CDR2 SVGAGI. The germline V and J ends were trimmed by 0 bases and 0 bases, with 9 bases remaining between them. CDR3 region: CASSYSGHSSYNEQFF. The CDR3 bases are TGTGCCAGCAGTTACTCGGGACACAGCTCCTACAATGAGCAGTTCTTC.

This clone was found once. V gene TRBV2 combines with J gene TRBJ1-1; no definite D call. CDR1 and CDR2 (germline): SNHLY, FYNNEI. This CDR3 comprises 10 residues. Trimming shortened V by 4 bases and J by 7 bases, and 4 bases separated the two germline ends. The CDR3 is CASSVREAFF. CDR3 sequence (DNA): TGTGCCAGCAGTGTCCGTGAAGCTTTCTTT. Filled out from reference TRBV2 and TRBJ1-1, the complete variable domain reads EPEVTQTPSHQVTQMGQEVILRCVPISNHLYFYWYRQILGQKVEFLVSFYNNEISEKSEIFDDQFSVERPDGSNFTLKIRSTKLEDSAMYFCASSVREAFFGQGTRLTVV.

This rearrangement joins TRBV4-3 to TRBJ2-3; 11 bases are shared with TRBD2. Trimming at V came to 5 bases and at J to 5 bases, leaving 3 bases not matched to a gene. The CDR3 has 14 amino acids. Germline assignment: CDR1 LGHNA and CDR2 YSLEER. CDR3 nucleotides: TGCGCCAGCAGCTCGACTAGCGGGATAGATACGCAGTATTTT. The encoded protein is CASSSTSGIDTQYF.

The V and J genes are TRBV21-1 and TRBJ1-2; TRBD1 is the table's D call, not checked against the DNA. TRBV21-1 is classified as a pseudogene. The CDR3 loop spans 16 amino acids. The DNA of the CDR3 is TGTGCCAGCAGCATCCACTTTAAAACAGGAACCTATGGCTACACCTTC. It encodes CASSIHFKTGTYGYTF.

V and J are TRBV10-1 and TRBJ2-3, with a weak D call TRBD2 (5 bases). Trimming removed 0 bases at V and 2 bases at J, with 9 bases between. This CDR3 is built from 15 residues. The germline V gene encodes CDR1 WNHNN and CDR2 SYGVQD (reference sequence). CDR3 nucleotide sequence: TGCGCCAGCAGTGAGTCTAGCGTAGACACAGATACGCAGTATTTT. As protein: CASSESSVDTDTQYF.

The table lists this clone with a few counts. This chain joins TRBV5-1 and TRBJ1-2; D uncertain. The CDR3 has 13 residues. With 0 bases removed from V and 6 bases from J, the gap between germline ends came to 9 bases. Germline CDR1 and CDR2: SGHRS and YFSETQ. In nucleotides, the CDR3 is TGCGCCAGCAGCTTGGCCCAGAACGATGGCTACACCTTC. Translating gives CASSLAQNDGYTF.

V gene TRBV9 combines with J gene TRBJ2-3, with D uncertain. The CDR3 spans 12 residues. V was pared by 1 base and J by 6 bases, with 6 bases between. CDR1 and CDR2 from the germline V gene are SGDLS and YYNGEE. CDR3 residues: CASSVYKDTQYF. The CDR3 DNA reads TGTGCCAGCAGCGTATACAAGGATACGCAGTATTTT.

This clone was detected once. The gene calls are TRBV24-1 and TRBJ2-2; 11 bases are a match to TRBD2. The CDR3 sequence is 16 residues long. V gave up 4 bases and J gave up 4 bases; unmatched junction bases: 4. CDR1 and CDR2 from the germline V gene are KGHDR and SFDVKD. The CDR3 DNA sequence: TGTGCCACCAGTGACACTAGCGGGGGCCTCACCGGGGAGCTGTTTTTT. Translation: CATSDTSGGLTGELFF.

The rearrangement uses TRBV6-2 or TRBV6-3 and TRBJ1-5; a possible D gene is TRBD1 (5 bases). Germline loops: CDR1 MNHEY, CDR2 SVGEGT. Deletions cut 2 bases from V and 2 bases from J, with 16 bases between. The CDR3 is 17 residues long. The CDR3 coding sequence is TGTGCCAGCAGTTACGACAGTGGGCGGGGCGGCAATCAGCCCCAGCATTTT. This codes for CASSYDSGRGGNQPQHF.

The chain carries TRBV7-2 and TRBJ1-3; 9 bases are a match to TRBD1. Germline values: CDR1 SGHTA, CDR2 FQGNSA. This CDR3 region has 16 residues. With V trimmed by 4 bases and J by 1 base, 5 bases remained unmatched. In DNA form, the CDR3 reads TGTGCCAGCAGCTCCGGACAGGGGAGTTCTGGAAACACCATATATTTT. It translates to CASSSGQGSSGNTIYF.

This clone is a singleton in its sample. The chain has TRBV30 and TRBJ1-1; TRBD1 might be the D (5 bases). This CDR3 comprises 14 residues. V lost 2 bases to trimming and J lost 0 bases, with 10 bases between them. Germline CDR1 and CDR2: GTSNPN and SVGIG (reference sequence). Here the CDR3 DNA reads TGTGCCTGGAGTTTTACAGGAATGAACACTGAAGCTTTCTTT. This encodes CAWSFTGMNTEAFF. Using reference TRBV30 and TRBJ1-1 for the parts outside the CDR3, the full variable domain is SQTIHQWPATLVQPVGSPLSLECTVEGTSNPNLYWYRQAAGRGLQLLFYSVGIGQISSEVPQNLSASRPQDRQFILSSKKLLLSDSGFYLCAWSFTGMNTEAFFGQGTRLTVV.

This chain joins TRBV24-1 and TRBJ2-4; 9 bases align to TRBD1. The junction had 8 bases not matched to a gene; V was cut back by 4 bases and J by 8 bases. CDR3 length: 15 amino acids. Germline-derived CDR1 and CDR2 are KGHDR and SFDVKD. The CDR3 here is CATSDAGTGKHIQYF. The CDR3 coding sequence is TGTGCCACCAGTGACGCCGGGACAGGGAAGCACATTCAGTACTTC.

The V gene is TRBV6-5, the J gene TRBJ2-7; 12 bases line up with TRBD2. This CDR3 is 14 amino acids long. Per the germline V gene, CDR1 is MNHEY and CDR2 is SVGAGI. Trimming at V came to 6 bases and at J to 7 bases, leaving 7 bases not matched to a gene. This CDR3 reads CASSLAGGLQEQYF. The CDR3 nucleotides are TGTGCCAGCAGCCTAGCGGGGGGGCTTCAGGAGCAGTACTTC.

The chain combines TRBV10-3 with TRBJ2-7; 9 bases align to TRBD1. The CDR3 has 15 amino acids. V shed 7 bases, J shed 6 bases, and the junction held 13 bases outside the gene matches. CDR1 and CDR2 (germline): ENHRY, SYGVKD. The CDR3 DNA follows: TGTGCCATCAAATCCCCGGGACAGGGTATATCCGAGCAGTACTTC. Its protein is CAIKSPGQGISEQYF.

The rearrangement links TRBV3-1 (or the pseudogene TRBV3-2) to TRBJ1-2; perhaps TRBD1 as D (5 bases). The length of the CDR3 is 13 residues. CDR1 LGHDT and CDR2 YNNKEL come from the germline V gene (reference sequence). The germline V and J ends were trimmed by 5 bases and 4 bases, with 11 bases remaining between them. CDR3 nucleotides: TGTGCCAGCAGCTATCGAAGGGGCTATGGCTACACCTTC. Its protein is CASSYRRGYGYTF.

The chain links TRBV7-9 to TRBJ2-1; 13 bases fit TRBD2. This CDR3 has 16 residues. The junction had 7 bases not matched to a gene; V was cut back by 5 bases and J by 6 bases. Germline values: CDR1 SEHNR, CDR2 FQNEAQ (reference sequence). The CDR3 DNA reads as TGTGCCAGCAGCCATATAGGACTAGCGGGAGCCAATGAGCAGTTCTTC. Residues: CASSHIGLAGANEQFF.

The CDR3 loop reads CATRDRPRSTEAFF. CDR3 in DNA: TGTGCCACCCGGGACAGACCAAGGAGCACTGAAGCTTTCTTT. V gene TRBV6-5 combines with J gene TRBJ1-1, with 7 bases fitting TRBD1. CDR3 length: 14 amino acids. V trimming: 10 bases; J trimming: 4 bases; junction bases outside the gene matches: 12. Germline values: CDR1 MNHEY, CDR2 SVGAGI.

The rearrangement links TRBV6-2 or TRBV6-3 to TRBJ1-5, with TRBD1 as a possible D gene (5 bases). Germline CDR1 MNHEY, CDR2 SVGEGT. CDR3 length equals 14 residues. Trimming removed 7 bases from V and 7 bases from J, with 17 bases in between. CDR3 sequence reads: CASNPAGPGQPQHF. Here the CDR3 DNA reads TGTGCCAGCAACCCGGCGGGGCCAGGACAGCCCCAGCATTTT.

This rearrangement joins TRBV2 to TRBJ1-1, with 10 bases aligning to TRBD1. Per germline, CDR1 SNHLY and CDR2 FYNNEI. Trimming at V came to 6 bases and at J to 2 bases, leaving 6 bases not matched to a gene. The CDR3 covers 15 residues. The CDR3: CASRAGTGVNTEAFF. For the CDR3, the DNA is TGTGCCAGCAGAGCCGGGACAGGGGTAAACACTGAAGCTTTCTTT. Based on the CDR3 plus reference TRBV2 and TRBJ1-1, the full variable domain is EPEVTQTPSHQVTQMGQEVILRCVPISNHLYFYWYRQILGQKVEFLVSFYNNEISEKSEIFDDQFSVERPDGSNFTLKIRSTKLEDSAMYFCASRAGTGVNTEAFFGQGTRLTVV.